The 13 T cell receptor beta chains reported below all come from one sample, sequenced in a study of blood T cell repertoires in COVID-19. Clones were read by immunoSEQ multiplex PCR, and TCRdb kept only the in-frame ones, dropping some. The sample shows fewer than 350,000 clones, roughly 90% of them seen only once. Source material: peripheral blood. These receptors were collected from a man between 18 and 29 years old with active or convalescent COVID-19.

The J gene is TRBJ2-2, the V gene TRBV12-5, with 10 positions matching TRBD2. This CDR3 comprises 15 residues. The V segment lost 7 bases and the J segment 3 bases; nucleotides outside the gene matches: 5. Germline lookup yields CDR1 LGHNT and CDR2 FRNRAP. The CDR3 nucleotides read TGTGCTAGTGTATTGACTAGCGGGTACACCGGGGAGCTGTTTTTT. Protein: CASVLTSGYTGELFF.

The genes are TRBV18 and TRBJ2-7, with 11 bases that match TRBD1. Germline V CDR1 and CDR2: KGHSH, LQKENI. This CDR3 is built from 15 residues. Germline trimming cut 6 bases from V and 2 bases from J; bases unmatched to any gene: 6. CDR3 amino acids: CASSQGQGGAYEQYF. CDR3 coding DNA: TGTGCCAGCTCGCAGGGACAGGGGGGAGCCTACGAGCAGTACTTC.

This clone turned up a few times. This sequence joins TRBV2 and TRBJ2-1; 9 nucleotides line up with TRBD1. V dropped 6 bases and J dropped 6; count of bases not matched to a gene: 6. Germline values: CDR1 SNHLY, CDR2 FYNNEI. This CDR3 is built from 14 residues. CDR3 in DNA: TGTGCCAGCAGATCGGGACAGGGAAGCAATGAGCAGTTCTTC. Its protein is CASRSGQGSNEQFF.

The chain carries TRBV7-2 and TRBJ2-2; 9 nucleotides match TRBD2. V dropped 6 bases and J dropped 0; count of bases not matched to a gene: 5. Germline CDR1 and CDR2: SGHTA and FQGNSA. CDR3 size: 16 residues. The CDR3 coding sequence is TGTGCCAGCAGTTTCAGCGGGGGGACGAACACCGGGGAGCTGTTTTTT. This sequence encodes CASSFSGGTNTGELFF.

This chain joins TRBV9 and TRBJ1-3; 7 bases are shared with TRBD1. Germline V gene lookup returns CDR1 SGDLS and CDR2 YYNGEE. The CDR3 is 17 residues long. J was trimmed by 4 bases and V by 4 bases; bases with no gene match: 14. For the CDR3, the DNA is TGTGCCAGCAGCTCGACGGACAGGACACAACCAGGAAACACCATATATTTT. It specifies CASSSTDRTQPGNTIYF. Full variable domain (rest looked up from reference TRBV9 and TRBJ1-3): DSGVTQTPKHLITATGQRVTLRCSPRSGDLSVYWYQQSLDQGLQFLIQYYNGEERAKGNILERFSAQQFPDLHSELNLSSLELGDSALYFCASSSTDRTQPGNTIYFGEGSWLTVV.

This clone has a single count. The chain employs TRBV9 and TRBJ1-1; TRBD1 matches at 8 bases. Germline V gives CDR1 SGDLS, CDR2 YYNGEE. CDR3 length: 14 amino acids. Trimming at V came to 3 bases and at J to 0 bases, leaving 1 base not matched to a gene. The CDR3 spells CASSAGQVNTEAFF. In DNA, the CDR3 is TGTGCCAGCAGCGCGGGACAGGTGAACACTGAAGCTTTCTTT.

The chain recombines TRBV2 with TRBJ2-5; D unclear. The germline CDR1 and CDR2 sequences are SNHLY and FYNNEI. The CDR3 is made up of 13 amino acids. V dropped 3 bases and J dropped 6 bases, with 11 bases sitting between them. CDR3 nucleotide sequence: TGTGCCAGCAGTGACGATCGGGTACAGACCCAGTACTTC. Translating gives CASSDDRVQTQYF.

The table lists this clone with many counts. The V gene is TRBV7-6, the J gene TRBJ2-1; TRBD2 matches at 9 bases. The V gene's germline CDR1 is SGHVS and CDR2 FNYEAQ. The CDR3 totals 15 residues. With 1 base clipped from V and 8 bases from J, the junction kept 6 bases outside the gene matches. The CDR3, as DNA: TGTGCCAGCAGCTTAGAGTCGGCGGGGGGGCATGAGCAGTTCTTC. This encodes CASSLESAGGHEQFF. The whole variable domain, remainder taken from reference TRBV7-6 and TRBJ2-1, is GAGVSQSPRYKVTKRGQDVALRCDPISGHVSLYWYRQALGQGPEFLTYFNYEAQQDKSGLPNDRFSAERPEGSISTLTIQRTEQRDSAMYRCASSLESAGGHEQFFGPGTRLTVL.

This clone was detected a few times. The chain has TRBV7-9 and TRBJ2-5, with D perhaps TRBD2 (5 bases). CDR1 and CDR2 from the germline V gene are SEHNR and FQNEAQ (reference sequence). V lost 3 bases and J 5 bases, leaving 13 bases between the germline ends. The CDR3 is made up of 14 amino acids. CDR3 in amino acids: CASSFLSGGETQYF. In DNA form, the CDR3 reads TGTGCCAGCAGCTTTCTGTCGGGCGGGGAGACCCAGTACTTC.

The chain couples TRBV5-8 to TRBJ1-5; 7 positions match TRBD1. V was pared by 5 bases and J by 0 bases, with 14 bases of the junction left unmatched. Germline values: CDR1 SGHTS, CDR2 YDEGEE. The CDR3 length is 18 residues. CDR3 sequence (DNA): TGTGCCAGCAGATCTCCGGGACAGAACAGTTATAGCAATCAGCCCCAGCATTTT. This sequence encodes CASRSPGQNSYSNQPQHF.

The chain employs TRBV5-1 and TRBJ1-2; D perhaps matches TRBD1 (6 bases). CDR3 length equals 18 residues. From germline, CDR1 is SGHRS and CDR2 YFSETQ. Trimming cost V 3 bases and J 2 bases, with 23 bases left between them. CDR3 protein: CASSSFREQGTLNYGYTF. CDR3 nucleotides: TGCGCCAGCAGCTCCTTTCGAGAACAGGGTACCCTCAACTATGGCTACACCTTC.

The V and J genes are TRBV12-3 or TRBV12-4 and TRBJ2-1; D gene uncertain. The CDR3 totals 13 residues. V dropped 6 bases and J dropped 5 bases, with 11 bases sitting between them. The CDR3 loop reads CASSLTRDNEQFF. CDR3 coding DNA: TGTGCCAGCAGCTTGACTCGGGACAATGAGCAGTTCTTC.

As DNA, the CDR3 is TGTGCCAGCAGTACAGGGGGATACATTCAGTACTTC. The encoded protein is CASSTGGYIQYF. The chain has TRBV5-6 and TRBJ2-4; 8 bases match TRBD1. Germline CDR1 is SGHDT and CDR2 is YYEEEE. The CDR3 is made up of 12 amino acids. With 5 bases clipped from V and 8 bases from J, the junction kept 3 bases outside the gene matches. Supplemented by reference TRBV5-6 and TRBJ2-4, the full variable domain reads DAGVTQSPTHLIKTRGQQVTLRCSPKSGHDTVSWYQQALGQGPQFIFQYYEEEERQRGNFPDRFSGHQFPNYSSELNVNALLLGDSALYLCASSTGGYIQYFGAGTRLSVL.